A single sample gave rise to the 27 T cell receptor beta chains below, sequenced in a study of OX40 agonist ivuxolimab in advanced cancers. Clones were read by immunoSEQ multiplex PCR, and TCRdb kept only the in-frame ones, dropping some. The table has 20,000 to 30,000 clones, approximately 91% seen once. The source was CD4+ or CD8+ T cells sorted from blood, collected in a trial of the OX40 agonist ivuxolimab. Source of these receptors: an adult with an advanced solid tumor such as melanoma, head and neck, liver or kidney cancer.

The CDR3 here is CASKNYNSPLHF. For the CDR3, the DNA is TGTGCCAGCAAGAACTATAATTCACCCCTCCACTTT. The chain is built from TRBV6-5 and TRBJ1-6; D call uncertain. Per the germline V gene, CDR1 is MNHEY and CDR2 is SVGAGI. Deletions cut 7 bases from V and 3 bases from J, with 4 bases between. The CDR3 runs to 12 residues.

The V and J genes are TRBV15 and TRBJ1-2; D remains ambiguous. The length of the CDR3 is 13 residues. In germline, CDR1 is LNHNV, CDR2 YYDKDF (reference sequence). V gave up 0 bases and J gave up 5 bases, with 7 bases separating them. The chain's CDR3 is CATSRDPEYGYTF. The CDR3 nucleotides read TGTGCCACCAGCAGAGATCCCGAGTATGGCTACACCTTC.

CDR3 loop: CASSYRDRVAETQYF. Written as DNA, the CDR3 is TGTGCCAGCAGTTACCGGGACAGGGTTGCCGAGACCCAGTACTTC. This chain links TRBV6-6 with TRBJ2-5, with TRBD1 matching 9 bases. Unmatched junction bases numbered 6, after V lost 2 bases and J lost 5 bases. The germline CDR1 and CDR2 sequences are MNHNY and SVGAGI (reference sequence). CDR3 length: 15 amino acids.

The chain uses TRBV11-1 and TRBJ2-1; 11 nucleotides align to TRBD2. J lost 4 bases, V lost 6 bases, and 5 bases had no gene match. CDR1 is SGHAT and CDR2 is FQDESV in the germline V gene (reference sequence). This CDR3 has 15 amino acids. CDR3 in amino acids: CASRGLAGSYNEQFF. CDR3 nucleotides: TGTGCCAGCAGAGGACTAGCGGGTAGTTACAATGAGCAGTTCTTC.

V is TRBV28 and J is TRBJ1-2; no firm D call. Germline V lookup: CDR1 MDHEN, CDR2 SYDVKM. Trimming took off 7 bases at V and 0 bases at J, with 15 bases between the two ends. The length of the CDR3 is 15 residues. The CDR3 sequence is CASTEGVFPNYGYTF. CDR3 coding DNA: TGTGCCAGCACCGAAGGAGTGTTCCCTAACTATGGCTACACCTTC.

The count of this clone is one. CDR3 nucleotides: TGTGCCAGCAGTTTATTAGTGGTCACTAGGGACGAGCAGTACTTC. It yields the protein CASSLLVVTRDEQYF. The rearrangement joins TRBV27 to TRBJ2-7, with a tentative D call TRBD2 (5 bases). The length of the CDR3 is 15 residues. Germline CDR1 is MNHEY and CDR2 is SMNVEV (reference sequence). Trimming left V 1 base short and J 5 bases short, with 15 bases between.

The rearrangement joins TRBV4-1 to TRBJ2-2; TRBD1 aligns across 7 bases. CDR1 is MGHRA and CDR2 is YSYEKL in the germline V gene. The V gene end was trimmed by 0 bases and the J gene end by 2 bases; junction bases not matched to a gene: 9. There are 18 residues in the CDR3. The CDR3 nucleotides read TGCGCCAGCAGCCAAGAGCTTCCCGACAGGGCAAACACCGGGGAGCTGTTTTTT. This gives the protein CASSQELPDRANTGELFF.

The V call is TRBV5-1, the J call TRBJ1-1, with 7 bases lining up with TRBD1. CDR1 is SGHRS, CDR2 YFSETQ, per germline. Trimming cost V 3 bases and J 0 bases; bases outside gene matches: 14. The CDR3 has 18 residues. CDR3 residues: CASSSRSGTAFMNTEAFF. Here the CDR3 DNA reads TGCGCCAGCAGCTCTCGATCCGGGACAGCCTTTATGAACACTGAAGCTTTCTTT.

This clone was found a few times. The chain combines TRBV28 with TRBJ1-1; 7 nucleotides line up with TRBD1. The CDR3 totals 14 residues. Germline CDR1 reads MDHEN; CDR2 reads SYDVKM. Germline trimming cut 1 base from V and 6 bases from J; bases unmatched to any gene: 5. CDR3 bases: TGTGCCAGCAGTTTATTCTCAGACAGGGCTGAAGCTTTCTTT. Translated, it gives CASSLFSDRAEAFF.

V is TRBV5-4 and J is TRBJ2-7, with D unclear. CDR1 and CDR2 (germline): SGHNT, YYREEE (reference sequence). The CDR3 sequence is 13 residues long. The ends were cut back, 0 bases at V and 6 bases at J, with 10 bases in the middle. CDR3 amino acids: CASSLEMDPEQYF. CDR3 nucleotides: TGTGCCAGCAGCTTGGAAATGGATCCCGAGCAGTACTTC. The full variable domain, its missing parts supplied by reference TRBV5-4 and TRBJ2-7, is ETGVTQSPTHLIKTRGQQVTLRCSSQSGHNTVSWYQQALGQGPQFIFQYYREEENGRGNFPPRFSGLQFPNYSSELNVNALELDDSALYLCASSLEMDPEQYFGPGTRLTVT.

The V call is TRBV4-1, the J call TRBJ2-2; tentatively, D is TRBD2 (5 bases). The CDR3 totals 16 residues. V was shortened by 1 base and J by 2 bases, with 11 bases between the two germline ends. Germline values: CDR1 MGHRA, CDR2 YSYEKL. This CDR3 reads CASSQGGALNTGELFF. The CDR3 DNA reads TGCGCCAGCAGCCAAGGGGGAGCCCTTAACACCGGGGAGCTGTTTTTT.

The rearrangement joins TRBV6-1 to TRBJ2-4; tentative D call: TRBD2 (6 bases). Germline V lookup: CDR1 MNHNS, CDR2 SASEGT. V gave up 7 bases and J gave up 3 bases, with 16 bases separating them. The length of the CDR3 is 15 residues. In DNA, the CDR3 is TGTGCCAGCACCCAGGGACCGGAGGGCAAAAACATTCAGTACTTC. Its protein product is CASTQGPEGKNIQYF.

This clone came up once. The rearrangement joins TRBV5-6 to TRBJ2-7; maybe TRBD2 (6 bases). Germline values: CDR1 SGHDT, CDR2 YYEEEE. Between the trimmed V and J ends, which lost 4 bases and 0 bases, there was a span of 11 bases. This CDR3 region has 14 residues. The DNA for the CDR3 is TGTGCCAGCAGCCGCCGGGGGATCTCCTACGAGCAGTACTTC. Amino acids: CASSRRGISYEQYF.

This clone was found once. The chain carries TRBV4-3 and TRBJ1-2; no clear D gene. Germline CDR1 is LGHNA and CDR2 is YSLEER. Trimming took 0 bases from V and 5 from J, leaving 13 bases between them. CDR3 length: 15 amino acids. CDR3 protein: CASSQDLVGRYGYTF. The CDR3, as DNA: TGCGCCAGCAGCCAAGATCTAGTAGGGCGATATGGCTACACCTTC.

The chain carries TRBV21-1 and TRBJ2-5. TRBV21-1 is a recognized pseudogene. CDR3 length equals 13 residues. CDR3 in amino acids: CASSKPTQETQYF. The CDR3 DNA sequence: TGTGCCAGCAGCAAACCCACCCAAGAGACCCAGTACTTC.

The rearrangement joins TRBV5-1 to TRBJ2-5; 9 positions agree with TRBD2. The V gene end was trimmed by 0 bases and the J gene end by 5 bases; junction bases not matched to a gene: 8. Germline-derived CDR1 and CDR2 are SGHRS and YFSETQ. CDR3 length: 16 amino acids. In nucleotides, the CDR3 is TGCGCCAGCAGCTTGGCCCCGCGGGAGGGCTGGGAGACCCAGTACTTC. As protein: CASSLAPREGWETQYF.

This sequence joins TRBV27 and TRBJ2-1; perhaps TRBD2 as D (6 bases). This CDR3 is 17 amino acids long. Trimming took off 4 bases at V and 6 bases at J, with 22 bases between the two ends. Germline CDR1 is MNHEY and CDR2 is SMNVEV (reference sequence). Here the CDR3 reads CASSSLITGVLLNEQFF. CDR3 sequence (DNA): TGTGCCAGCAGTTCCCTTATAACGGGGGTCCTCCTCAATGAGCAGTTCTTC.

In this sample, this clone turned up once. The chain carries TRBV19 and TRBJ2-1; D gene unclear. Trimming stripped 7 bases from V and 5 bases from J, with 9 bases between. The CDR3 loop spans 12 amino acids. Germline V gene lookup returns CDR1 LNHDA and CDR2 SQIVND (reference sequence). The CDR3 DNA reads TGTGCCAGTACCTCATCCCACAATGAGCAGTTCTTC. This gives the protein CASTSSHNEQFF.

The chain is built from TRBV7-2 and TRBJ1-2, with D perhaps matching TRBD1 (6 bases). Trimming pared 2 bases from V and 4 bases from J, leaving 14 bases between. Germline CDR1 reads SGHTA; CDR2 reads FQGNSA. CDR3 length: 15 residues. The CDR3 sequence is CASSLKTGNLYGYTF. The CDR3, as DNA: TGTGCCAGCAGCTTAAAGACAGGCAACCTCTATGGCTACACCTTC.

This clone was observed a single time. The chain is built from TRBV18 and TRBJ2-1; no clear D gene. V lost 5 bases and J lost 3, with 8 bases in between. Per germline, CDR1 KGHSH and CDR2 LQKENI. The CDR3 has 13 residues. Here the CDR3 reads CASSTQRYNEQFF. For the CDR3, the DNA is TGTGCCAGCTCAACACAGCGCTACAATGAGCAGTTCTTC.

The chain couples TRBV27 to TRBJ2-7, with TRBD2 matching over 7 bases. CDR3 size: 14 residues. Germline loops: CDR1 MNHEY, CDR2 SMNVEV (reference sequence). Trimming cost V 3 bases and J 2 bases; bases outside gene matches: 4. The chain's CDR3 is CASSFTAGTYEQYF. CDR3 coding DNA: TGTGCCAGCAGTTTTACAGCGGGAACCTACGAGCAGTACTTC.

The CDR3 nucleotides read TGCGCCAGCAGCTTGAAAACTAGCGGGGGTTCTAGCACAGATACGCAGTATTTT. Amino acids: CASSLKTSGGSSTDTQYF. The genes are TRBV5-1 and TRBJ2-3, with 11 positions matching TRBD2. The V segment lost 1 base and the J segment 0 bases; nucleotides outside the gene matches: 7. The V gene's germline CDR1 is SGHRS and CDR2 YFSETQ. This CDR3 contains 18 residues.

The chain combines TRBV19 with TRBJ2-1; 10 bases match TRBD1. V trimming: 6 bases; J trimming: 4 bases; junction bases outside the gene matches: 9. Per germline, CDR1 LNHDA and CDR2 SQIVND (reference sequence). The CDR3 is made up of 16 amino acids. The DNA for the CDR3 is TGTGCCAGTAGCCTCCTACCGGGACAGGGGTACAATGAGCAGTTCTTC. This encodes CASSLLPGQGYNEQFF.

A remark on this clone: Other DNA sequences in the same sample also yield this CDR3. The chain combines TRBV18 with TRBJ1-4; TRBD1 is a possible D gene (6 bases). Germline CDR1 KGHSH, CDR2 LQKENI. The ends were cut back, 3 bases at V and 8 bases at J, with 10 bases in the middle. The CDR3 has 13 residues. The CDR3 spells CASSPDSYEKLFF. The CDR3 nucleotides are TGTGCCAGCTCACCGGACAGTTACGAAAAACTGTTTTTT.

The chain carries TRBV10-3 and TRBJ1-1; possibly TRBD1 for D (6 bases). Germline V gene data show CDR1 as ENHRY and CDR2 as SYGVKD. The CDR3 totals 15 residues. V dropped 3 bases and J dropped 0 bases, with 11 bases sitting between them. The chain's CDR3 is CAISDGQFMNTEAFF. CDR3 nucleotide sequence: TGTGCCATCAGTGATGGACAGTTTATGAACACTGAAGCTTTCTTT.

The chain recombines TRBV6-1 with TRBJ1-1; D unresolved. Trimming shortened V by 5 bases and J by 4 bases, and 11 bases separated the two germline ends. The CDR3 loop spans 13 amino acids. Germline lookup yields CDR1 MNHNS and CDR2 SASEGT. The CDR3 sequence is CASSLYGVTEAFF. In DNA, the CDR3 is TGTGCCAGCAGTTTATATGGGGTCACTGAAGCTTTCTTT.

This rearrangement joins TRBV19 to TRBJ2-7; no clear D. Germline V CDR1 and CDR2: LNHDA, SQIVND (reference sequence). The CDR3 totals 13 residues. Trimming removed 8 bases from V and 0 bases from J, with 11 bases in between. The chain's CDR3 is CASSPGSSYEQYF. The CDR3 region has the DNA TGTGCCAGTTCACCGGGTTCCTCCTACGAGCAGTACTTC.